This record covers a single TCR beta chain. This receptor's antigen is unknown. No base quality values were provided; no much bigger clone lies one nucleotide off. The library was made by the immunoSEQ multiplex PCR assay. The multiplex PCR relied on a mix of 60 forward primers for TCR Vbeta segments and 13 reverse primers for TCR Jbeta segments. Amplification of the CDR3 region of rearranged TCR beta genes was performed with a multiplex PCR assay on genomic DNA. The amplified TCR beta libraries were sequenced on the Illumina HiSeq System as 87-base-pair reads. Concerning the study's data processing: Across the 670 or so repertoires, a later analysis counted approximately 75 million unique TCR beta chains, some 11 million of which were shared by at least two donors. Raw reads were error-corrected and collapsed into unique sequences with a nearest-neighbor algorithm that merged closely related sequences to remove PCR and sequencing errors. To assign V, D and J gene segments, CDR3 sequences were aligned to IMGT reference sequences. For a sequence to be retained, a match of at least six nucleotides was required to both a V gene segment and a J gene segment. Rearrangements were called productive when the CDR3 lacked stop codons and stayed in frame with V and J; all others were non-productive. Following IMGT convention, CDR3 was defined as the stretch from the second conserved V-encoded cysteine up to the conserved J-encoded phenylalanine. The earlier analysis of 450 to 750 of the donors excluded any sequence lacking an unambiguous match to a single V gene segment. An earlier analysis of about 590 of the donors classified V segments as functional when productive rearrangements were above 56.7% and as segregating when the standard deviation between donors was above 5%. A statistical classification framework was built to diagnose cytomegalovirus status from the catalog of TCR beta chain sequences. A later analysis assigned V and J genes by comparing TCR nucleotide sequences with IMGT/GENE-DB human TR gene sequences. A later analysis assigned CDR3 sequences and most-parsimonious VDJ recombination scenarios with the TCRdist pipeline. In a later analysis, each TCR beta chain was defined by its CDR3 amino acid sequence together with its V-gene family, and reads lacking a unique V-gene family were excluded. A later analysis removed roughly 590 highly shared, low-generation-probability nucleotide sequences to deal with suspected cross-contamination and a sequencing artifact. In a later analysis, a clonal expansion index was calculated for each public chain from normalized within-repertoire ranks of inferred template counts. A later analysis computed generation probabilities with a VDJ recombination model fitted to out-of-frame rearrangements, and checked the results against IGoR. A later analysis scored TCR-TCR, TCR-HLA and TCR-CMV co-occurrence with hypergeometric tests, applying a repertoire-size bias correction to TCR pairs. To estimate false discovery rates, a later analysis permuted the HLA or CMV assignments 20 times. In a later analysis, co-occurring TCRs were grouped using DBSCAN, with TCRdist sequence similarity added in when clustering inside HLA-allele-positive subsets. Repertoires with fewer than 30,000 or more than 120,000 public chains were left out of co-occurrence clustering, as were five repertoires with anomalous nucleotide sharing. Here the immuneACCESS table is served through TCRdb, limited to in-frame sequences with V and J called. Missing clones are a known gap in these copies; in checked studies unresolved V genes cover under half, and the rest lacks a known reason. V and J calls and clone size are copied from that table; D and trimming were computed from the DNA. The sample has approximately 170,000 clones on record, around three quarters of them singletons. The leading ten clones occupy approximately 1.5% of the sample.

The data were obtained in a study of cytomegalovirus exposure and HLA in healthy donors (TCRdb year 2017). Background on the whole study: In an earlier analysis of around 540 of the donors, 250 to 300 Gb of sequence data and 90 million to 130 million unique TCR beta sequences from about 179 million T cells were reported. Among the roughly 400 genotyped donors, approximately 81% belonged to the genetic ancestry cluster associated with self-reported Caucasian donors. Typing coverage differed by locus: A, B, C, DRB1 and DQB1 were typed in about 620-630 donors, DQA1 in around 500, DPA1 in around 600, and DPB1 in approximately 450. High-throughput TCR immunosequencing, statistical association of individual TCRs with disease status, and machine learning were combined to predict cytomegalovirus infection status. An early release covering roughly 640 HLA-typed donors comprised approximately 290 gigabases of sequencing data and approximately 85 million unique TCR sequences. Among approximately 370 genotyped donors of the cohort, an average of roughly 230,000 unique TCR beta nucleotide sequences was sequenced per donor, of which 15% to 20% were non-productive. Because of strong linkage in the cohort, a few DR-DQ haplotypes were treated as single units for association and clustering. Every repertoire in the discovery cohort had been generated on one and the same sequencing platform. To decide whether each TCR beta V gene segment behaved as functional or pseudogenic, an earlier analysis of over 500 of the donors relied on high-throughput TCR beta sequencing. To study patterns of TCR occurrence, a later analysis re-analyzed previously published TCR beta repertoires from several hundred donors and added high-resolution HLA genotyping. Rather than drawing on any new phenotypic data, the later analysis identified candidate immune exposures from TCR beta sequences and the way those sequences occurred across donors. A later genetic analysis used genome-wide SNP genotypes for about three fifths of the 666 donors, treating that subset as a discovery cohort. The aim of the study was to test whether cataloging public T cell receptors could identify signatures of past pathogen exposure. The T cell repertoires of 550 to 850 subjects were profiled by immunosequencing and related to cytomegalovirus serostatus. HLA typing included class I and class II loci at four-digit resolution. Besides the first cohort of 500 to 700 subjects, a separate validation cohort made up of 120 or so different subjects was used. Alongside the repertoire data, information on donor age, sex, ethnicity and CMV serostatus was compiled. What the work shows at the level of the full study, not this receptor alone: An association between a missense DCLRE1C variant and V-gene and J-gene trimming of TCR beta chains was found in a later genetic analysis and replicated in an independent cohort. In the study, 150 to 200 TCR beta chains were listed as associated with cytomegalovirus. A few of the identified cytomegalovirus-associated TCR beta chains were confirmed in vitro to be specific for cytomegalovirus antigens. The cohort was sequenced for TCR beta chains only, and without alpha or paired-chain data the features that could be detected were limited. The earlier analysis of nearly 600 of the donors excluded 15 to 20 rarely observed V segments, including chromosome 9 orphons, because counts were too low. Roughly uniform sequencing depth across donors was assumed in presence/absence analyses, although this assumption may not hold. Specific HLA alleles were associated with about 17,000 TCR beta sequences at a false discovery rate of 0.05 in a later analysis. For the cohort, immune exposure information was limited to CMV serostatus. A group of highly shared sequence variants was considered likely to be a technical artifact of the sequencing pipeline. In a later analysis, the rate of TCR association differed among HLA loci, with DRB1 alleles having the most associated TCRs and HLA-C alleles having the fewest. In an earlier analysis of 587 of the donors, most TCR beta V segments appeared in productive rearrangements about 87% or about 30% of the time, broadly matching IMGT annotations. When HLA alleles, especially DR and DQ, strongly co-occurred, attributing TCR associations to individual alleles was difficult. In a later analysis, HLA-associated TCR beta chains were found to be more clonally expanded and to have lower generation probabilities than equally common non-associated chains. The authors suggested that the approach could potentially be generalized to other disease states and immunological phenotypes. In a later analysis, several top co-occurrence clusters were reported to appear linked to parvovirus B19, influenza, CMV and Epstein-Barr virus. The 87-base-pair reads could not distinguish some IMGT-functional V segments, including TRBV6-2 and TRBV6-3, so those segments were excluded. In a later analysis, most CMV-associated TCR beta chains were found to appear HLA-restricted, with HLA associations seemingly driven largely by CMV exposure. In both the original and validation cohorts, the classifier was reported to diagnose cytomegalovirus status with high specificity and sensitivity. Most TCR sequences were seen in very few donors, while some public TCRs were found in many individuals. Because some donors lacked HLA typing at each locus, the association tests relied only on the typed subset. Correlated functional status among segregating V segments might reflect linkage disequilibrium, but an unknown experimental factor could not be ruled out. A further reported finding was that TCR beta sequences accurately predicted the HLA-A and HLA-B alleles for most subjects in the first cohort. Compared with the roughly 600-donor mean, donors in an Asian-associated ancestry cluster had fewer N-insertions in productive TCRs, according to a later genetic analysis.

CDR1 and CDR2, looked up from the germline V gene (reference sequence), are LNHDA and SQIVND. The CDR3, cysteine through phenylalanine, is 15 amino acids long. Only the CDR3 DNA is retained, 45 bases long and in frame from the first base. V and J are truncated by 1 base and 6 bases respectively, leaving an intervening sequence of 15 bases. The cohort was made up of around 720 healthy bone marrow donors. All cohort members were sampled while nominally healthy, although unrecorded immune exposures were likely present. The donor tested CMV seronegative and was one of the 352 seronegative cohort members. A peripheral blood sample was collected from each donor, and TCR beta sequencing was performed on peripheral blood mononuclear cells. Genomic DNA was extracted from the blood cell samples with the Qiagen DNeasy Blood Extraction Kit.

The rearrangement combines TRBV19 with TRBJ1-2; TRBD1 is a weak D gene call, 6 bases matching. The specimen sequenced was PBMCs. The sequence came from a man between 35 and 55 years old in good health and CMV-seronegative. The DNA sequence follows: TGTGCCAGTAGTATAGCCCTACAGGGTTCAAATGGCTACACCTTC. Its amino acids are CASSIALQGSNGYTF.